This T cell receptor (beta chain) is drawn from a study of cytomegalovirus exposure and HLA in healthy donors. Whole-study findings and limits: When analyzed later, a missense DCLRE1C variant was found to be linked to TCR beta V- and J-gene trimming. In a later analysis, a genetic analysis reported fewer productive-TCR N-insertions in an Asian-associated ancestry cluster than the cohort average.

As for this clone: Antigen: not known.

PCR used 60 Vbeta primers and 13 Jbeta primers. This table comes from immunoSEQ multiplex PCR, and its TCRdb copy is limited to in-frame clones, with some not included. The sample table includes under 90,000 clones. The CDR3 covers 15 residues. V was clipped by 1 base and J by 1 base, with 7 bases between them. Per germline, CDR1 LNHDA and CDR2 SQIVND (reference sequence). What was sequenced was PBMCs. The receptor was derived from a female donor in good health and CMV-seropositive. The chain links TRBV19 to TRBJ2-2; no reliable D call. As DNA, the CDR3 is TGTGCCAGTAGTATAGGGCAGGTGAACACCGGGGAGCTGTTTTTT. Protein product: CASSIGQVNTGELFF.